The source of this T cell receptor beta chain is a study of spatial heterogeneity in lung cancer. Study results and caveats: Blood showed ubiquitous tumor TCRs more often at resection than at routine follow-up.

As to time point: sample taken at primary tumor resection. The authors sequenced whole RNA from tumor, nontumor lung or frozen PBMC without sorting. TCR cDNA molecules were tagged individually, and each one carried a unique molecular identifier. From the 5' RACE reads, TCRdb called clonotypes with MiXCR, one entry per CDR3 protein. The sample carries about 22,000 distinct CDR3 sequences, 3.5% to 5.5% recorded once. The CDR3 is 16 residues long. Germline assignment: CDR1 LGHDT and CDR2 YNNKEL (reference sequence). J gave up 5 bases and V 1 base, and 6 bases lay outside the gene matches. This clonotype was detected ten times or more. Antigen: not known.

The sample here was PBMCs, taken at surgery. The receptor's source is a male donor with early-stage non-small cell lung cancer. The rearrangement links TRBV3-1 to TRBJ2-1; TRBD2 matches at 9 bases. CDR3 sequence: CASSQVAGAIDNEQFF. CDR3 bases: TGTGCCAGCAGCCAAGTAGCGGGAGCGATCGACAATGAGCAGTTCTTC.